The 4 T cell receptor beta chains below were found in one sample sequenced in a study of T cell responses to AZD1222 COVID-19 vaccine. Here immunoSEQ multiplex PCR was the method, and the copy in TCRdb shows in-frame clones only, minus some. Seen here are some 130,000 clones, 90% observed once, and the top ten hold 6.9%. Sequencing used peripheral blood, obtained on day 0 of AZD1222 vaccination. The receptors derive from an adult in good health.

The V gene is TRBV6-5, the J gene TRBJ2-3, with D unresolved. Germline V CDR1 and CDR2: MNHEY, SVGAGI. This CDR3 region has 16 residues. Trimming took off 4 bases at V and 4 bases at J, with 18 bases between the two ends. The CDR3 reads CASSSDAGGVSDTQYF. DNA for the CDR3: TGTGCCAGCAGTTCGGACGCCGGTGGGGTCTCAGATACGCAGTATTTT.

The rearrangement links TRBV5-1 to TRBJ2-4; 8 nucleotides line up with TRBD2. Losses at the gene ends were 0 bases for V and 2 bases for J; bases not matched to a gene: 4. Germline V gene lookup returns CDR1 SGHRS and CDR2 YFSETQ. The CDR3 runs 16 residues. The CDR3 loop reads CASSLGAGGTKNIQYF. CDR3 bases: TGCGCCAGCAGCTTGGGGGCGGGGGGAACCAAAAACATTCAGTACTTC.

The chain employs TRBV27 and TRBJ2-3; 10 nucleotides align to TRBD2. The germline V gene encodes CDR1 MNHEY and CDR2 SMNVEV (reference sequence). This CDR3 is built from 18 residues. Germline trimming cut 3 bases from V and 3 bases from J; bases unmatched to any gene: 12. The DNA of the CDR3 is TGTGCCAGCAGTTTCCTTAGCGGGGGGCCCTCTCATACAGATACGCAGTATTTT. This gives the protein CASSFLSGGPSHTDTQYF.

V usage is TRBV10-3 and J usage is TRBJ1-1; D may be TRBD1 (5 bases). V shed 7 bases and J shed 6 bases, with 24 bases lying between them. This CDR3 has 16 amino acids. Germline V gene sequence: CDR1 ENHRY, CDR2 SYGVKD. The CDR3 spells CAIMDGATWPNPEAFF. In DNA, the CDR3 is TGTGCCATCATGGATGGGGCGACGTGGCCAAATCCTGAAGCTTTCTTT.